Here is one T cell receptor (beta chain) with its context. The identical CDR3 is also encoded by other nucleotide sequences in the sample. This entry is derived from a study of shared clonotypes between healthy human individuals. The V end was cut by 0 bases, the J end by 1 base, with 12 bases between. Germline V gene data show CDR1 as MNHEY and CDR2 as SVGAGI. This CDR3 is built from 16 residues. Sequencing used immunoSEQ multiplex PCR; TCRdb keeps in-frame clones, though not all of them. The table includes millions of clones, about 92% detected once. Input material: naive CD4+ T cells sorted from blood. Subset described: CD45RA+ positively selected. The TCR sequence derives from a man between 18 and 35 years old in good health. J is TRBJ1-1 and V is TRBV6-5, with D possibly TRBD1 on 6 matching bases. The CDR3 nucleotides are TGTGCCAGCAGTTACTCTCTGGGGACACAGAACACTGAAGCTTTCTTT. It translates to CASSYSLGTQNTEAFF.